These T cell receptor beta chains were read from a single sample in a study of Ad26.COV2.S vaccination and SARS-CoV-2 variants. Libraries were prepared by immunoSEQ multiplex PCR; TCRdb keeps only in-frame clonotypes and omits some of them. This table holds about 680,000 clones, about 90% found once. The sequenced sample was peripheral blood, obtained in a trial of Ad26.COV2.S vaccine versus placebo. These receptors all stem from a person between 18 and 60 years old who received the Ad26.COV2.S COVID-19 vaccine or a placebo. CDR3s include the opening cysteine and the closing phenylalanine or tryptophan.

J | V | length | CDR3
TRBJ1-1 | TRBV18 | 15 | CASSPRGGGSEEAFF
TRBJ1-4 | TRBV15 | 16 | CATSKGTGTVNEKLFF
TRBJ2-3 | TRBV10-3 | 11 | CAISNTDTQYF
TRBJ2-1 | TRBV18 | 15 | CASSPERYSYNEQFF
TRBJ2-3 | TRBV9 | 16 | CASSGSVPAFTDTQYF
TRBJ1-5 | TRBV12-3/TRBV12-4 | 13 | CASSLEGSQPQHF
TRBJ1-5 | TRBV19 | 15 | CASKDRGAGNQPQHF
TRBJ1-1 | TRBV3-1/TRBV3-2 | 15 | CASSQIPGRVTEAFF
TRBJ1-1 | TRBV7-9 | 14 | CASSLGIMNTEAFF
TRBJ1-4 | TRBV3-1/TRBV3-2 | 16 | CASSLPAGFGSEKLFF
TRBJ1-2 | TRBV19 | 11 | CASDNNYGYTF
TRBJ2-1 | TRBV11-2 | 11 | CASSPFNEQFF
TRBJ2-3 | TRBV5-1 | 15 | CASSLSGASTDTQYF
TRBJ2-2 | TRBV5-1 | 15 | CASSLADRRAGELFF
TRBJ1-2 | TRBV10-3 | 15 | CAIRPGATANYGYTF
TRBJ2-5 | TRBV27 | 15 | CASSLARGLQETQYF
TRBJ1-1 | TRBV5-1 | 13 | CASSLGGPPEAFF
TRBJ1-6 | TRBV12-3/TRBV12-4 | 13 | CASTGQGVSPLHF
TRBJ1-1 | TRBV6-5 | 15 | CASSYSITDDTEAFF
TRBJ2-1 | TRBV27 | 13 | CASSLKTYNEQFF
TRBJ1-3 | TRBV30 | 12 | CARWGTGNTIYF
TRBJ2-1 | TRBV27 | 15 | CASSLRESSYNEQFF
TRBJ1-2 | TRBV27 | 14 | CASREIPGRYGYTF
TRBJ1-3 | TRBV3-1/TRBV3-2 | 17 | CASSQGPMGGGRNTIYF
TRBJ2-2 | TRBV6-5 | 16 | CASSYSPGGGTGELFF
TRBJ1-2 | TRBV19 | 14 | CASRRGQGDYGYTF
TRBJ1-5 | TRBV3-1/TRBV3-2 | 15 | CASSPTGQGNQPQHF
TRBJ2-1 | TRBV6-1 | 17 | CASSADPGQGWRNEQFF
TRBJ2-7 | TRBV3-1/TRBV3-2 | 13 | CASSQDWGGEQYF
TRBJ2-7 | TRBV3-1/TRBV3-2 | 16 | CASSQDSGRSTYEQYF
TRBJ1-3 | TRBV5-1 | 14 | CASSKGLSGNTIYF
TRBJ2-7 | TRBV5-6 | 16 | CASSLGPGTGLYEQYF
TRBJ2-5 | TRBV9 | 14 | CASSVGGLGETQYF
TRBJ1-3 | TRBV10-3 | 12 | CATGGTGNTIYF
TRBJ2-2 | TRBV27 | 15 | CASMRGGSNTGELFF
TRBJ1-6 | TRBV6-2/TRBV6-3 | 16 | CASSDRPGQGYSPLHF
TRBJ2-3 | TRBV7-8 | 16 | CASSRGLAGETDTQYF
TRBJ2-3 | TRBV4-2 | 17 | CASSQEGQGLGTDTQYF
TRBJ1-5 | TRBV12-3/TRBV12-4 | 13 | CASKRTPGGPQHF
TRBJ2-7 | TRBV9 | 17 | CASSRGLAGGPSYEQYF
TRBJ2-1 | TRBV11-3 | 14 | CASSLGGASNEQFF
TRBJ1-1 | TRBV30 | 14 | CAWSTPRMWTEAFF
TRBJ2-7 | TRBV6-1 | 16 | CASSENRGRKIYEQYF
TRBJ1-5 | TRBV7-6 | 14 | CASSLALGNQPQHF
TRBJ1-2 | TRBV15 | 14 | CATSRAGTGEGYTF
TRBJ2-5 | TRBV7-2 | 14 | CASSFSGPGETQYF
TRBJ2-7 | TRBV19 | 17 | CASSIGWTGTGSYEQYF
TRBJ2-5 | TRBV11-2 | 15 | CASSLVGQGRETQYF
TRBJ2-4 | TRBV20-1 | 11 | CSAGQGNIQYF
TRBJ2-3 | TRBV11-2 | 12 | CASSYFGDTQYF
TRBJ2-7 | TRBV27 | 15 | CASRVARGVTYEQYF
TRBJ2-5 | TRBV3-1/TRBV3-2 | 16 | CASSQGPGTGAETQYF
TRBJ1-6 | TRBV15 | 13 | CATSRGKDSPLHF
TRBJ1-6 | TRBV6-5 | 15 | CASSYSGPNNSPLHF
TRBJ1-3 | TRBV7-3 | 17 | CASSLNPAGSSGNTIYF
TRBJ2-7 | TRBV19 | 14 | CASSIPGLPYEQYF
TRBJ2-7 | TRBV9 | 15 | CASSARLGRDYEQYF
TRBJ2-1 | TRBV12-3/TRBV12-4 | 13 | CASKERGYNEQFF
TRBJ2-5 | TRBV7-2 | 13 | CASSSGSWETQYF